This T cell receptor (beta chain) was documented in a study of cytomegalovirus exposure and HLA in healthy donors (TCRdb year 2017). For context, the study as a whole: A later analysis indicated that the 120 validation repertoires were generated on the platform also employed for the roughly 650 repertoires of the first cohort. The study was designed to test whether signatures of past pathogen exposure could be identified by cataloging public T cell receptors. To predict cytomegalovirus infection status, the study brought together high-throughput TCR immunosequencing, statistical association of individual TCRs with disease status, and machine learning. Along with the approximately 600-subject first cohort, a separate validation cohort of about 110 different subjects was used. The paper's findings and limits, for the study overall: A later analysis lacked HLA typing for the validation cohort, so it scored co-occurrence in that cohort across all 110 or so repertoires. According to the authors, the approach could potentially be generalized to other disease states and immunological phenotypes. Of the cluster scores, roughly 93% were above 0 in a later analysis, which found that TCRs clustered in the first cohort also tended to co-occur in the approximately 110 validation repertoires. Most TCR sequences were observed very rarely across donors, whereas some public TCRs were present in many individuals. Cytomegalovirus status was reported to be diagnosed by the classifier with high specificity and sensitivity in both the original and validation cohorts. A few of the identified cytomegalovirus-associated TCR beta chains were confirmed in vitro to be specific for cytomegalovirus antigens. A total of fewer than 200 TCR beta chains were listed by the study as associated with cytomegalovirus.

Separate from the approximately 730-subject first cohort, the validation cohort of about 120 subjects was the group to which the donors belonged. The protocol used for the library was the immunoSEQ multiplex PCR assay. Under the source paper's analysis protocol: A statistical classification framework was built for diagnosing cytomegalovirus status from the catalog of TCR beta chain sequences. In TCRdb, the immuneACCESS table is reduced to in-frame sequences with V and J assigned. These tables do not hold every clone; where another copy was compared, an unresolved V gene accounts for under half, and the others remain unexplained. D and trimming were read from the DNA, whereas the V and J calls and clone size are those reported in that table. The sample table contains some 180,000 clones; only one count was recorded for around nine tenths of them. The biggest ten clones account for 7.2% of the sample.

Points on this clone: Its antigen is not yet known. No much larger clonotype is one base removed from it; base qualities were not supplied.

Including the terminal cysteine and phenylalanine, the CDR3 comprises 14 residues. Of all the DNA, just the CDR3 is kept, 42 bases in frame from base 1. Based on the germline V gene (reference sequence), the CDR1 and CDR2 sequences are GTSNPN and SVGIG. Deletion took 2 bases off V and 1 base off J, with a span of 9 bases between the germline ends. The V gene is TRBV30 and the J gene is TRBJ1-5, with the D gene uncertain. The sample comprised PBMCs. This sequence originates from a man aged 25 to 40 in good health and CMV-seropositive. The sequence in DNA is TGTGCCTGGAGTATGGCGGGGAGCAATCAGCCCCAGCATTTT. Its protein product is CAWSMAGSNQPQHF.